The source of this T cell receptor beta chain is a study of cytomegalovirus exposure and HLA in healthy donors. Trimming shortened V by 1 base and J by 0 bases, and 11 bases separated the two germline ends. Per germline, CDR1 MNHEY and CDR2 SMNVEV (reference sequence). The CDR3 totals 16 residues. Turning to this clone: Its antigen is undetermined.

The primer mix had 60 Vbeta and 13 Jbeta primers. Data came from immunoSEQ multiplex PCR; TCRdb stores just in-frame clones and leaves some out. This sample has around 130,000 clones, with 65% to 75% found just once. Study-level results: An analysis that was carried out later associated 15,000 to 20,000 TCR beta sequences with HLA alleles at 0.05 false discovery rate. Among the most significant clusters, several appeared linked to common viral pathogens in a later analysis. When a later analysis compared HLA-associated TCR beta chains with equally common others, the HLA-associated chains turned out to be more clonally expanded and to have lower generation probabilities.

The TCR sequence derives from a man aged 40-55 years in good health and CMV-seropositive. The sequenced sample was PBMCs. This sequence joins TRBV27 and TRBJ2-3, with D tentatively TRBD2 (5 bases). The CDR3 sequence: CASSLWTGASTDTQYF. The CDR3 coding sequence is TGTGCCAGCAGTTTATGGACTGGCGCTAGCACAGATACGCAGTATTTT.